The sequence of this T cell receptor (beta chain) was determined in a study of T cell responses to AZD1222 COVID-19 vaccine. This clone was seen once. With 7 bases clipped from V and 5 bases from J, the junction kept 2 bases outside the gene matches. Per germline, CDR1 MDHEN and CDR2 SYDVKM. The CDR3 is 13 residues long. Measured with immunoSEQ multiplex PCR; TCRdb has only the in-frame clones, and not every one. The sample includes 130,000 to 150,000 clones, 82% of them seen just once. The chain has TRBV28 and TRBJ1-6; 7 positions agree with TRBD1. This material consisted of peripheral blood, taken on day 0 of MenACWY control vaccination. The clonotype originates from an adult in good health. The CDR3 sequence is CASKTGNNSPLHF. CDR3 coding DNA: TGTGCCAGCAAGACAGGGAATAATTCACCCCTCCACTTT.